Listed below are T cell receptor beta chains from one sample, sequenced in a study of blood T cells in healthy people across ages. MiXCR was run by TCRdb on the 5' RACE reads, yielding one entry per CDR3 protein. The sample holds roughly 1,800,000 distinct CDR3 sequences, roughly 52% seen once. Sequences were obtained from blood. These receptors all stem from a woman aged 40 to 55 in good health. Each CDR3 is given with its conserved first and last residue.

j_gene | v_gene | CDR3aa
TRBJ2-1 | TRBV7-2 | CASSLVGPGQGLRNEQFF
- | TRBV29-1 | CSAQGEGDGTQYF
TRBJ2-5 | TRBV11-2 | CASSMPQETQYF
TRBJ1-2 | TRBV29-1 | CSVENGVGSYGYTF
TRBJ2-1 | TRBV15 | CATSTRTSSTNEQFF
TRBJ2-3 | TRBV4-2 | CASSQSLQGAFGDTQYF
TRBJ1-2 | TRBV20-1 | CSARQGIWDGYTF
TRBJ2-3 | TRBV5-5 | CASSLAGTSPSTDTQYF
TRBJ2-7 | TRBV7-2 | CASSQRSISYEQYF
TRBJ1-1 | TRBV12-3/TRBV12-4 | CASRINQGEAFF
TRBJ2-3 | TRBV2 | CASSDVAGLGTDTQYF
TRBJ1-2 | TRBV4-1 | CASSQDFRTNYGYTF
TRBJ2-6 | TRBV2 | CASTQGGYGANVLTF
TRBJ2-3 | TRBV27 | CASGFLSTDTQYF
TRBJ2-6 | TRBV15 | CATTGSRRDGANVLTF
TRBJ1-2 | TRBV27 | CATLDNYGYTF
TRBJ1-2 | TRBV12-3/TRBV12-4 | CASSLRDRYGYTF
TRBJ1-2 | TRBV25-1 | CASSDGTRVGYTF
TRBJ2-2 | TRBV4-3 | CASSQDKGSTGARGGELFF
TRBJ1-1 | TRBV12-3/TRBV12-4 | CASSLLGPGNTEAFF
TRBJ2-5 | TRBV11-2 | CASSPNWRNGETQYF
TRBJ2-4 | TRBV20-1 | CSARVPSAKNIQYF
TRBJ2-7 | TRBV6-2/TRBV6-3 | CASSWRSAYEQYF
TRBJ2-1 | TRBV6-5 | CASSYQGVGPNEQFF
TRBJ2-3 | TRBV6-2/TRBV6-3 | CSSSHRGLTDTQYF
TRBJ2-5 | TRBV18 | CASSPGLQETQYF
TRBJ1-2 | TRBV3-1 | CASSQAFFGTGNGYTF
TRBJ1-1 | TRBV11-2 | CASRRQGVDTEAFF
TRBJ1-1 | TRBV5-4 | CASSLAGGGEAFF
TRBJ1-6 | TRBV3-1 | CASSQDYRSPLHF
TRBJ2-4 | TRBV11-2 | CASSLRLARENIQYF
TRBJ2-7 | TRBV20-1 | CSAESGGGEIGNILTYEQYF
TRBJ2-7 | TRBV27 | CASSWGSIPYEQYF
TRBJ2-1 | TRBV12-3/TRBV12-4 | CASSFPRGRANEQFF
TRBJ2-5 | TRBV4-1 | CASSQDPPTGEETQYF
TRBJ2-5 | TRBV6-5 | CASSSWHGETQYF
TRBJ1-6 | TRBV20-1 | CSARTTGGDSPLHF
TRBJ1-5 | TRBV20-1 | CSAPGTGDSQPQHF
TRBJ2-3 | TRBV6-5 | CASSYRGLAGDTQYF
TRBJ1-2 | TRBV20-1 | CSARDIQTGTWAGYTF
TRBJ1-4 | TRBV6-5 | CASSYGQGYNEKLFF
TRBJ1-6 | TRBV20-1 | CSAREQGGSPLHF
TRBJ2-3 | TRBV12-3/TRBV12-4 | CASNTQGGKADTQYF
TRBJ2-7 | TRBV9 | CASASGQVSYEQYF
TRBJ2-1 | TRBV28 | CASTTVSYNEQFF
TRBJ2-1 | TRBV10-1 | CASSESGSEAPVNEQFF
TRBJ2-7 | TRBV6-1 | CASTPYRSYEQYF
TRBJ2-7 | TRBV20-1 | CSARRGTSSYEQYF
TRBJ2-3 | TRBV7-2 | CAGSLPPDTQYF
TRBJ1-1 | TRBV3-1 | CASSQGLWPAAFF
TRBJ2-5 | TRBV6-2/TRBV6-3 | CASSLSPGLAKETQYF
TRBJ2-7 | TRBV11-2 | CTSSRPKTGHSYEQYF